Listed below are T cell receptor beta chains from one sample, sequenced in a study of T cell responses to AZD1222 COVID-19 vaccine. The method was immunoSEQ multiplex PCR; TCRdb's version includes in-frame clones alone and lacks a portion of them. The sample yields 70,000 or so clones, around 86% seen once. Sequencing was performed on peripheral blood, taken on day 0 of AZD1222 vaccination. The receptors derive from an adult in good health. Both conserved end residues are part of each CDR3. A D gene is named only where the DNA matches it firmly. Size is omitted from some rows. Given values are once, few, many or a class for expanded clones.

v_call: TRBV6-6; j_call: TRBJ2-1; clone_size: .; d_call: .; cdr3_aa: CASRTAYNEQFF; cdr3_nt: TGTGCCAGCAGAACGGCCTACAATGAGCAGTTCTTC
v_call: TRBV9; j_call: TRBJ1-2; clone_size: .; d_call: .; cdr3_aa: CASSQSNYGYTF; cdr3_nt: TGTGCCAGCAGCCAAAGTAACTATGGCTACACCTTC
v_call: TRBV6-5; j_call: TRBJ1-1; clone_size: .; d_call: .; cdr3_aa: CASSYLGHRMNTEAFF; cdr3_nt: TGTGCCAGCAGTTACTTGGGCCACCGCATGAACACTGAAGCTTTCTTT
v_call: TRBV6-5; j_call: TRBJ1-2; clone_size: few; d_call: .; cdr3_aa: CASSYSSRANEVGYTF; cdr3_nt: TGTGCCAGCAGTTACTCGAGCAGGGCGAACGAGGTTGGCTACACCTTC
v_call: TRBV5-1; j_call: TRBJ1-3; clone_size: once; d_call: .; cdr3_aa: CASSPSTGSSGNTIYF; cdr3_nt: TGCGCCAGCAGCCCTTCCACCGGGAGCTCTGGAAACACCATATATTTT
v_call: TRBV4-1; j_call: TRBJ2-1; clone_size: .; d_call: .; cdr3_aa: CASSPEVNSYNEQFF; cdr3_nt: TGCGCCAGCAGCCCCGAGGTAAACTCCTACAATGAGCAGTTCTTC
v_call: TRBV6-6; j_call: TRBJ2-1; clone_size: once; d_call: .; cdr3_aa: CASSYSGTSSYNEQFF; cdr3_nt: TGTGCCAGCAGTTACTCAGGGACATCCTCCTACAATGAGCAGTTCTTC
v_call: TRBV30; j_call: TRBJ1-2; clone_size: .; d_call: .; cdr3_aa: CAWSPGRNYGYTF; cdr3_nt: TGTGCCTGGAGTCCGGGCCGTAACTATGGCTACACCTTC
v_call: TRBV24-1; j_call: TRBJ2-5; clone_size: .; d_call: TRBD2; cdr3_aa: CATSDLTSGWETQYF; cdr3_nt: TGTGCCACCAGTGATTTGACTAGCGGATGGGAGACCCAGTACTTC
v_call: TRBV4-3; j_call: TRBJ1-4; clone_size: .; d_call: .; cdr3_aa: CASSQDVGGNEKLFF; cdr3_nt: TGCGCCAGCAGCCAAGATGTAGGGGGGAATGAAAAACTGTTTTTT
v_call: TRBV14; j_call: TRBJ1-1; clone_size: .; d_call: TRBD1; cdr3_aa: CASSLDRGRLTEAFF; cdr3_nt: TGTGCCAGCAGCCTGGACAGGGGAAGGTTAACTGAAGCTTTCTTT